The 18 T cell receptor beta chains in this list originate from one sample, sequenced in a study of blood T cell repertoires in COVID-19. The method was immunoSEQ multiplex PCR; TCRdb's version includes in-frame clones alone and lacks a portion of them. The repertoire holds around 360,000 clones, roughly 87% seen once, with around 3% in the top ten. Sequencing was done on a sample of PBMCs or T cells enriched from blood (not recorded which). The receptor set was obtained from a woman aged 25 to 39 who had recovered from COVID-19.

The chain combines TRBV5-1 with TRBJ1-2; D may be TRBD1 (5 bases). CDR1 is SGHRS, CDR2 YFSETQ, per germline. The CDR3 length is 15 residues. The V end lost 0 bases, the J end lost 7 bases, and 16 bases lay between the germline ends. CDR3: CASSLEGRRGAGYTF. The CDR3 region has the DNA TGCGCCAGCAGCTTGGAGGGACGGAGGGGTGCTGGCTACACCTTC. Using reference TRBV5-1 and TRBJ1-2 for the parts outside the CDR3, the full variable domain is KAGVTQTPRYLIKTRGQQVTLSCSPISGHRSVSWYQQTPGQGLQFLFEYFSETQRNKGNFPGRFSGRQFSNSRSEMNVSTLELGDSALYLCASSLEGRRGAGYTFGSGTRLTVV.

The chain links TRBV5-4 to TRBJ2-3, with 10 bases fitting TRBD1. Germline V CDR1 and CDR2: SGHNT, YYREEE (reference sequence). This CDR3 is 16 amino acids long. The junction had 10 bases not matched to a gene; V was cut back by 4 bases and J by 5 bases. This chain's CDR3 is CASSKTLGTGEDTQYF. The CDR3 DNA reads as TGTGCCAGCAGCAAAACGCTCGGGACAGGGGAAGATACGCAGTATTTT.

This chain joins TRBV6-1 and TRBJ2-5, with 9 bases that match TRBD2. This CDR3 has 16 amino acids. The germline gives CDR1 MNHNS, CDR2 SASEGT. With V trimmed by 2 bases and J by 2 bases, 6 bases remained unmatched. The CDR3 DNA reads TGTGCCAGCAGTGAATGGGGTAGCGGGGGACAAGAGACCCAGTACTTC. As protein: CASSEWGSGGQETQYF.

Here the CDR3 DNA reads TGTGCCAGTAGTCTAGCGGGAGGGTCTGGGGCCAACGTCCTGACTTTC. The encoded protein is CASSLAGGSGANVLTF. The V call is TRBV19, the J call TRBJ2-6; TRBD2 matches at 12 bases. After removal of 5 bases from V and 1 base from J, the junction contained 0 bases not matched to a gene. The CDR3 extends over 16 amino acids. Looked up from germline, CDR1 is LNHDA and CDR2 is SQIVND (reference sequence).

In DNA, the CDR3 is TGTGCCAGTAGTATAGGACAGGGGTATTCACCCCTCCACTTT. The encoded protein is CASSIGQGYSPLHF. The chain has TRBV19 and TRBJ1-6, with 8 bases matching TRBD1. After removal of 1 base from V and 8 bases from J, the junction contained 1 base not matched to a gene. Germline assignment: CDR1 LNHDA and CDR2 SQIVND (reference sequence). The CDR3 is 14 amino acids.

The J gene is TRBJ2-4, the V gene TRBV3-1 (or the pseudogene TRBV3-2), with TRBD2 identical over 8 bases. From germline, CDR1 is LGHDT and CDR2 YNNKEL (reference sequence). V shed 4 bases, J shed 2 bases, and the junction held 10 bases outside the gene matches. The CDR3 sequence is 17 residues long. CDR3 sequence: CASSPGFGGEPKNIQYF. The CDR3 region has the DNA TGTGCCAGCAGCCCGGGATTCGGGGGGGAACCCAAAAACATTCAGTACTTC.

The rearrangement links TRBV6-5 to TRBJ1-2; D unresolved. CDR3 length: 15 residues. Germline lookup yields CDR1 MNHEY and CDR2 SVGAGI. Trimming removed 7 bases at V and 1 base at J, with 16 bases between. CDR3 DNA sequence: TGTGCCAGCAATACCTGGAGAGGAATTAACTATGGCTACACCTTC. Amino acids: CASNTWRGINYGYTF.

The CDR3 is CASSEEGLTEAFF. The CDR3 nucleotides read TGTGCCAGCAGTGAGGAGGGTCTCACTGAAGCTTTCTTT. The chain links TRBV2 to TRBJ1-1; D remains unclear. The CDR3 spans 13 residues. Per the germline V gene, CDR1 is SNHLY and CDR2 is FYNNEI. Trimming removed 3 bases from V and 4 bases from J, with 9 bases in between.

Only a few counts were recorded for this clone. The J gene is TRBJ2-6, the V gene TRBV14; D is unclear. The V and J ends lost 1 base and 2 bases respectively, with 6 bases between them. CDR1 and CDR2 (germline): SGHDN, FVKESK. CDR3 length: 15 residues. Written as DNA, the CDR3 is TGTGCCAGCAGCCAAGGAGGAGCTGGGGCCAACGTCCTGACTTTC. Residues: CASSQGGAGANVLTF.

V and J are TRBV9 and TRBJ2-7; 7 nucleotides line up with TRBD1. Germline V gene lookup returns CDR1 SGDLS and CDR2 YYNGEE. Trimming at V came to 0 bases and at J to 5 bases, leaving 5 bases not matched to a gene. The CDR3 totals 14 residues. CDR3 nucleotide sequence: TGTGCCAGCAGCGTAGATGGGGACAGCGACGAGCAGTACTTC. Residues: CASSVDGDSDEQYF.

V and J are TRBV27 and TRBJ1-5; no reliable D call. This CDR3 contains 14 residues. Trimming took 2 bases from V and 9 from J, leaving 14 bases between them. The V gene's germline CDR1 is MNHEY and CDR2 SMNVEV (reference sequence). The CDR3 sequence: CASSLSIGSAPQHF. The CDR3 nucleotides read TGTGCCAGCAGTTTAAGCATCGGGAGTGCGCCCCAGCATTTT.

This sequence joins TRBV11-1 and TRBJ1-2; D might be TRBD1 (6 bases). The germline V and J ends were trimmed by 5 bases and 8 bases, with 18 bases remaining between them. The CDR3 covers 14 residues. In germline, CDR1 is SGHAT, CDR2 FQDESV (reference sequence). The CDR3 sequence is CASSRQPLGGGYTF. The CDR3 DNA follows: TGTGCCAGCAGCCGACAGCCCCTTGGGGGCGGCTACACCTTC.

This sequence joins TRBV5-1 and TRBJ2-1; D not resolved. Germline CDR1 reads SGHRS; CDR2 reads YFSETQ. The CDR3 length is 12 residues. V lost 0 bases to trimming and J lost 10 bases, with 8 bases between them. The CDR3: CASSLEDLEQFF. In nucleotides, the CDR3 is TGCGCCAGCAGCTTGGAAGACTTGGAGCAGTTCTTC. The entire variable domain, with the rest obtained from reference TRBV5-1 and TRBJ2-1, is as follows: KAGVTQTPRYLIKTRGQQVTLSCSPISGHRSVSWYQQTPGQGLQFLFEYFSETQRNKGNFPGRFSGRQFSNSRSEMNVSTLELGDSALYLCASSLEDLEQFFGPGTRLTVL.

The chain uses TRBV27 and TRBJ1-5; 7 bases fit TRBD1. CDR1 is MNHEY and CDR2 is SMNVEV in the germline V gene (reference sequence). J gave up 3 bases and V 5 bases, and 4 bases lay outside the gene matches. The length of the CDR3 is 14 residues. The CDR3 sequence is CASSKQGNNQPQHF. CDR3 sequence (DNA): TGTGCCAGCAGTAAACAGGGGAACAATCAGCCCCAGCATTTT.

V gene TRBV5-6 combines with J gene TRBJ2-7; 13 bases line up with TRBD2. Losses at the gene ends were 0 bases for V and 2 bases for J; bases not matched to a gene: 5. The germline V gene has CDR1 SGHDT and CDR2 YYEEEE. CDR3 length: 17 residues. CDR3 coding DNA: TGTGCCAGCAGCTTGGGACTAGCGGGAGGTTGGGCCTACGAGCAGTACTTC. Encoded protein: CASSLGLAGGWAYEQYF.

The CDR3 bases are TGCGCCAGCAGCATATTGGGACTAGCGGCACAAGAGACCCAGTACTTC. Translated, it gives CASSILGLAAQETQYF. J is TRBJ2-5 and V is TRBV5-1; 11 bases agree with TRBD2. The CDR3 loop spans 16 amino acids. The trim removed 4 bases at V and 2 bases at J, leaving 7 bases unmatched. The germline V gene has CDR1 SGHRS and CDR2 YFSETQ. Full variable domain (rest looked up from reference TRBV5-1 and TRBJ2-5): KAGVTQTPRYLIKTRGQQVTLSCSPISGHRSVSWYQQTPGQGLQFLFEYFSETQRNKGNFPGRFSGRQFSNSRSEMNVSTLELGDSALYLCASSILGLAAQETQYFGPGTRLLVL.

This clone occurred once. The chain carries TRBV29-1 and TRBJ1-2; no reliable D call. The V gene lost 5 bases and the J gene lost 4 bases, with 11 bases spanning the gap. Germline V lookup: CDR1 SQVTM, CDR2 ANQGSEA. The CDR3 length is 12 residues. The CDR3 protein is CSVLSTLYGYTF. CDR3 sequence (DNA): TGCAGCGTTCTGAGCACCCTCTATGGCTACACCTTC.

This rearrangement joins TRBV5-1 to TRBJ1-1, with a tentative D call TRBD1 (6 bases). V was shortened by 0 bases and J by 11 bases, with 8 bases between the two germline ends. CDR3 length: 11 residues. Germline V gives CDR1 SGHRS, CDR2 YFSETQ. The CDR3 loop reads CASSLDREAFF. CDR3 nucleotides: TGCGCCAGCAGCTTGGACAGGGAGGCTTTCTTT.